Each of the 10 T cell receptor beta chains below was sequenced from the same sample in a study of T cells after posttransplantation cyclophosphamide. Sequencing was performed with immunoSEQ multiplex PCR; in TCRdb, only in-frame clones are kept and a portion is missing. Here the sample spans a few thousand clones, roughly 95% being singletons. Sequences were obtained from naive CD4+ T cells sorted from PBMCs. Receptors originate from a man aged 45 to 65.

The rearrangement joins TRBV19 to TRBJ1-1; D uncertain. Germline CDR1 LNHDA, CDR2 SQIVND (reference sequence). This CDR3 is 15 amino acids long. Trimming removed 5 bases from V and 2 bases from J, with 15 bases in between. As DNA, the CDR3 is TGTGCCAGTAGTTGGGTTTTGAGGAGAAACACTGAAGCTTTCTTT. It encodes CASSWVLRRNTEAFF.

The J gene is TRBJ1-5, the V gene TRBV14; maybe TRBD1 (5 bases). The germline V gene encodes CDR1 SGHDN and CDR2 FVKESK. The CDR3 extends over 13 amino acids. Trimming left V 1 base short and J 7 bases short, with 8 bases between. The CDR3 region is CASSQGEGQPQHF. Here the CDR3 DNA reads TGTGCCAGCAGCCAAGGGGAGGGGCAGCCCCAGCATTTT.

The chain joins TRBV7-9 to TRBJ2-5; weak D call: TRBD1 (5 bases). This CDR3 region has 15 residues. Trimming left V 4 bases short and J 6 bases short, with 18 bases between. Germline assignment: CDR1 SEHNR and CDR2 FQNEAQ (reference sequence). The CDR3 sequence is CASSSSGGQGQTQYF. CDR3 nucleotide sequence: TGTGCCAGCAGCTCTTCTGGTGGCCAGGGCCAGACCCAGTACTTC.

The chain recombines TRBV7-3 with TRBJ2-5; the match to TRBD2 covers 9 bases. The ends lost 1 base at V and 8 bases at J; junction bases unmatched: 8. The CDR3 is made up of 15 amino acids. Germline loops: CDR1 SGHTA, CDR2 FQGTGA. For the CDR3, the DNA is TGTGCCAGCAGCTTAATAAGCGGGGGGAAGGGAACCCAGTACTTC. It specifies CASSLISGGKGTQYF.

A word on this clone: Its ends do not fully match the called genes, so a read error is possible. Different DNA sequences within this sample yield the same CDR3. The chain's CDR3 is CASSQDQGGQNTQYF. CDR3 nucleotides: TGCGCCAGCAGCCAAGATCAGGGGGGTCAAAATACACAGTATTTT. The chain recombines TRBV4-3 with TRBJ2-3, with D possibly TRBD1 on 7 matching bases. Germline CDR1 LGHNA, CDR2 YSLEER. This CDR3 comprises 15 residues.

V and J are TRBV23-1 and TRBJ1-2, with D possibly matching TRBD1 (5 bases). TRBV23-1 is an open reading frame, and its role is uncertain. Trimming left V 5 bases short and J 4 bases short, with 23 bases between. The CDR3 covers 17 residues. In DNA, the CDR3 is TGCGCCAGCAGTATTTCAGGGCTACGCAGAAAGATCTATGGCTACACCTTC. Its translation: CASSISGLRRKIYGYTF.

The CDR3 sequence: CASSPRGWRTNTGELFF. CDR3 nucleotides: TGTGCCAGCTCACCACGAGGGTGGAGAACCAACACCGGGGAGCTGTTTTTT. The gene calls are TRBV18 and TRBJ2-2; possibly TRBD2 for D (5 bases). This CDR3 spans 17 amino acids. Between the trimmed V and J ends, which lost 1 base and 2 bases, there was a span of 14 bases. Germline assignment: CDR1 KGHSH and CDR2 LQKENI.

The genes are TRBV5-5 and TRBJ1-1, with TRBD1 as a possible D gene (5 bases). This CDR3 comprises 18 residues. Trimming took 4 bases from V and 8 from J, leaving 30 bases between them. The germline CDR1 and CDR2 sequences are SGHKS and YYEKEE (reference sequence). The CDR3 region has the DNA TGTGCCAGCAGCACCTCTCTCACAGGTAAACATGCCCCCCTGGAAGCTTTCTTT. Its translation is CASSTSLTGKHAPLEAFF.

For the CDR3, the DNA is TGTGCCAGCATAGACCACCCCGGGACTGGGTACGAGCAGTACTTC. Translation gives CASIDHPGTGYEQYF. V gene TRBV5-5 combines with J gene TRBJ2-7, with a tentative D call TRBD2 (6 bases). Between the trimmed V and J ends, which lost 6 bases and 4 bases, there was a span of 20 bases. Germline lookup yields CDR1 SGHKS and CDR2 YYEKEE (reference sequence). The CDR3 sequence is 15 residues long.

This chain connects TRBV30 to TRBJ1-5, with TRBD1 matching over 8 bases. Trimming at V came to 3 bases and at J to 6 bases, leaving 7 bases not matched to a gene. The CDR3 covers 14 residues. Germline CDR1 reads GTSNPN; CDR2 reads SVGIG (reference sequence). The CDR3 reads CAWSDSQGVQPQHF. As DNA, the CDR3 is TGTGCCTGGAGCGATTCACAGGGGGTTCAGCCCCAGCATTTT.